The source of this TCR beta chain is a study of T cell responses to AZD1222 COVID-19 vaccine. Study-level points and caveats: The donors showed a predominance of white British ancestry and of females, with possible underestimation of clonal diversity.

Germline CDR1 and CDR2: KGHSH and LQKENI. CDR3 length: 17 residues. Trimming removed 0 bases from V and 0 bases from J, with 15 bases in between. Assay used: immunoSEQ multiplex PCR; TCRdb lists only in-frame clones, some missing. The table shows about 150,000 clones, with about nine tenths occurring only once. This clone was counted a single time. The antigen is unknown. J is TRBJ2-7 and V is TRBV18; D is unclear. This sequence originates from an adult in good health. Source: peripheral blood, taken on day 0 of AZD1222 vaccination. The CDR3 spells CASSPPGFRKSSYEQYF. The CDR3 DNA is TGTGCCAGCTCACCACCGGGTTTCAGGAAGAGCTCCTACGAGCAGTACTTC.